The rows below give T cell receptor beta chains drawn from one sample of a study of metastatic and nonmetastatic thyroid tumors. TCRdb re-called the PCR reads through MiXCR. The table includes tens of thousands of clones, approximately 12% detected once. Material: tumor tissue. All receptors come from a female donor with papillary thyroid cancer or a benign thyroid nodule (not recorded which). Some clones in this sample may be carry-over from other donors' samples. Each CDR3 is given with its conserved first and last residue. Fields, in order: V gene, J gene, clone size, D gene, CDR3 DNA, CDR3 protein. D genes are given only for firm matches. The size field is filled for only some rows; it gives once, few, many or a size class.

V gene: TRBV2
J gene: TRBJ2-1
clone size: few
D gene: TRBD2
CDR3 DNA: TGTGCCAGCAGTTGGGCTAGCGGTACCATGGGTGAGCAGTTCTTC
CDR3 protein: CASSWASGTMGEQFF

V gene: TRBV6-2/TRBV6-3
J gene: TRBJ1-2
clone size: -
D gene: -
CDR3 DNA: TGTGCCAGCAGGTACGGGACAAGGGCGCGCGGCTACACCTTC
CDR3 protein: CASRYGTRARGYTF

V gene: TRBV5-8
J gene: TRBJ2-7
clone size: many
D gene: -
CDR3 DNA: TGTGCCAGCAGCTTACTCGGTTCAGTATCTTCCGAGCAGTACTTC
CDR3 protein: CASSLLGSVSSEQYF

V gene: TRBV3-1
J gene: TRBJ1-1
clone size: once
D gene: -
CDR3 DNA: TGTGCCAGCAGTTTAGCCAGCTTTAACACTGAATCTTTCTTT
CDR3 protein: CASSLASFNTESFF

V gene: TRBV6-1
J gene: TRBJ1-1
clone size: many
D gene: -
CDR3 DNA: TGTGCCAGCACCGGACGGAACACTGAAGCTTTCTTT
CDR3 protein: CASTGRNTEAFF

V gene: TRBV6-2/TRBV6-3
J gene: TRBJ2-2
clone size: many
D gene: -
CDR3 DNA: TGTGCCAGCAGCTCTCATACCTGGACGGAGGGCACCGGGGAGCTGTTTTTT
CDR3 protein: CASSSHTWTEGTGELFF

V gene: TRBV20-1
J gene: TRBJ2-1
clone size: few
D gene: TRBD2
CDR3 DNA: TGCAGTGAGACCCTTCTAGCGGACTCCTACTACAATGAGCAGTTCTTC
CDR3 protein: CSETLLADSYYNEQFF

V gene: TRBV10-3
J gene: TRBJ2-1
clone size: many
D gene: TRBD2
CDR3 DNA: TGTGCCATCTCCGGGACTAGCCGAGTCTACCGATACAATGAGCAGTTCTTC
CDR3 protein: CAISGTSRVYRYNEQFF

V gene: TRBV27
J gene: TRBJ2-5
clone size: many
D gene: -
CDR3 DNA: TGTGCCGGCAGTTTACGGGGGGCGCGGGGTCAAGAGACCCAGTGCTTC
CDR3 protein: CAGSLRGARGQETQCF

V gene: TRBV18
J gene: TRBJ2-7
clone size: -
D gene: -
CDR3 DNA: TGTGCCAGCTCACCCGGACAGCGACCACCCTACGAGCAGTACTTC
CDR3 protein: CASSPGQRPPYEQYF

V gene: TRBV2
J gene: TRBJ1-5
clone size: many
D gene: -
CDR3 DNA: TGTGCCAGCAGTACCAAAATCAGCCCCCAGCATTTT
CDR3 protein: CASSTKISPQHF

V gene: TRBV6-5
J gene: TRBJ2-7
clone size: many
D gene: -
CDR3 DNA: TGTGCCAGCAGTTACTCTGTGCAGGGCAATCACGAGCAGTACTTC
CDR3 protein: CASSYSVQGNHEQYF

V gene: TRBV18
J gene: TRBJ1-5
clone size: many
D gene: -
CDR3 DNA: TGTGCCAGCTCCGGGGGGCTTGAAGGCGGCCATAGCAATCAGCCCCAGCATTTT
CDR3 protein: CASSGGLEGGHSNQPQHF

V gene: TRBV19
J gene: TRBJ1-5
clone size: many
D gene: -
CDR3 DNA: TGTGCCAGTAGATCCTCGGGGTCTCCCAATCAGCCCCAGCATTTT
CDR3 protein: CASRSSGSPNQPQHF

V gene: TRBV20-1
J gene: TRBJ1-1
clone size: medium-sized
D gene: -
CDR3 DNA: TGCAGTGCTAGAGCGGGTAGTTGGTCCTCTTTGGGCACTGAAGCTTTCTTT
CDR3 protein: CSARAGSWSSLGTEAFF

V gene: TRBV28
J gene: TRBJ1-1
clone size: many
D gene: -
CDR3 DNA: TGTGCCAGCAGTTCCTTCTACACTGAAGCTTTCTTT
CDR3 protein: CASSSFYTEAFF

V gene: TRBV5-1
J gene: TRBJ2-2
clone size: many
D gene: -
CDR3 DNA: TGCGCCAGCATCGGGAACACCGGGGAGCTGTTTTTT
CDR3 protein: CASIGNTGELFF

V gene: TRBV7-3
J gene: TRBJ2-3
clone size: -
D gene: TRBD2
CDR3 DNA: TGTGCCAGCAGCTTAACTCGGGGGACTATCGTCACAGATACGCAGTATTTT
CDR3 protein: CASSLTRGTIVTDTQYF

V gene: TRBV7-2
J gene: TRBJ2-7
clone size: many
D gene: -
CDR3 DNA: TGTGCCAGCAGCTTAGCGTCGGACTACGAGCAGTACTTC
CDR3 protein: CASSLASDYEQYF

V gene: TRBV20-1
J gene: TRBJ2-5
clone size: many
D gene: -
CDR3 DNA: TGCAGTGCCAGACCCTTCGGGGAACCCCAAGAGACCCAGTACTTC
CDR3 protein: CSARPFGEPQETQYF

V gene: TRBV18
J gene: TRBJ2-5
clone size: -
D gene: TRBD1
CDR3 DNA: TGTGCCAGCTCACGTCCCGGGACAGATCAAGAGACCCAGTACTTC
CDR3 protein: CASSRPGTDQETQYF

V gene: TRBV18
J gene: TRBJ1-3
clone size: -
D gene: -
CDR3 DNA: TGTGCCAGCGGTTCAGCCTCTGGAAACACCATATATTTT
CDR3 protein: CASGSASGNTIYF

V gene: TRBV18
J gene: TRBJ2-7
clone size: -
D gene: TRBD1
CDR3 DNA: TGTGCCAGCTCACCTCAAAGGGGACAGGGGTTATACGAGCAGTACTTC
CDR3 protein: CASSPQRGQGLYEQYF

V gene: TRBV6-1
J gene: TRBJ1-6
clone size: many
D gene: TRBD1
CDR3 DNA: TGTGCCAGCAGTGTGGGACAGGCGCTTAATTCACCCCTCCACTTT
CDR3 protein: CASSVGQALNSPLHF

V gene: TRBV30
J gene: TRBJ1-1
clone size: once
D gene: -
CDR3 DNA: TGTGCCACCAAACGGTCAGGCACTGAAGCTTTCTTT
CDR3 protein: CATKRSGTEAFF

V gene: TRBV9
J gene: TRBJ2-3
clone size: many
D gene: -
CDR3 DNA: TGTGCCAGCAGCGTAGAGGGCCGAGATACGCAGTATTTT
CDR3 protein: CASSVEGRDTQYF

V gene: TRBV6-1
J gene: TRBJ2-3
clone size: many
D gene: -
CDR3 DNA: TGTGCCAGCATTGTGGGAGATACGCAGTATTTT
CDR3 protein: CASIVGDTQYF

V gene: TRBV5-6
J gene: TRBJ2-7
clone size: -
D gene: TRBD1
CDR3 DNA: TGTGCCAGCAGCTCTCTGACAGGGAGCTACGAGCAGTACTTC
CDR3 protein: CASSSLTGSYEQYF

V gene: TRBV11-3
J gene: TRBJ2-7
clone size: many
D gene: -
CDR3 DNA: TGTGCCAGCAGCTTAAACCATCCGGGACATTCCTACGAGCAGTACTTC
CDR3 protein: CASSLNHPGHSYEQYF

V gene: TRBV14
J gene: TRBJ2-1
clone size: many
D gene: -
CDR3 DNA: TGTGCCAGCAGCCGCAGAAGGCTGCTATCCTACAATGAGCAGTTCTTC
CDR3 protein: CASSRRRLLSYNEQFF

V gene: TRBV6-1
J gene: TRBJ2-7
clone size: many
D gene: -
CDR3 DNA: TGCGCCAGCAGCCCGGGCCGAGGCGGGTACGAGCAGTACTTC
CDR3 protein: CASSPGRGGYEQYF

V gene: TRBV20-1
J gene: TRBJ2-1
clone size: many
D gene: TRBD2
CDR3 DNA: TGCAGTGCTCCCCGACTAGCGGTCTACAATGAGCAGTTCTTC
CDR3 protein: CSAPRLAVYNEQFF

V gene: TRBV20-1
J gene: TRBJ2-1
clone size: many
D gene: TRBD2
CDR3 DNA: TGCAGTGCTAGTACGGGGCTAGCGGGAGGCAATGAGCAGTTCTTC
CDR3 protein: CSASTGLAGGNEQFF

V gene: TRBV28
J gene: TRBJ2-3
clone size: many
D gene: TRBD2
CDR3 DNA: TGTGCCAGCAGCTATCCTACCGTAGCGGCGGGAGTATCAGATACGCAGTATTTT
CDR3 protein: CASSYPTVAAGVSDTQYF

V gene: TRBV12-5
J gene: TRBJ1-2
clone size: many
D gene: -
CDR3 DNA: TGTGCTAGTGGCCAGAATAACTATGGCTACACCTTC
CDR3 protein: CASGQNNYGYTF

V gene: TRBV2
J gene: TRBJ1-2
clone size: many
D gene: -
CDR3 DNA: TGTGCCAGCTCTCTAGGCAACTATGGCTACACCTTC
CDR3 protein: CASSLGNYGYTF

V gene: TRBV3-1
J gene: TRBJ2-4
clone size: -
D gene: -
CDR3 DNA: TGTGCCAGCAGCCAAGGGGCGGACCCGCCGACGGGCATTCAGTACTTC
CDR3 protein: CASSQGADPPTGIQYF

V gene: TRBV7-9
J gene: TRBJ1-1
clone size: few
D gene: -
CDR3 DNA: TGTGCCAGCATCCTGGACGATACTGAAGCTTTCTTT
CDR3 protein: CASILDDTEAFF

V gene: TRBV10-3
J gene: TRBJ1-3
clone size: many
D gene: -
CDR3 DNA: TGTGCCAGCGGATTTACAGAGATCTCTGGAAACACCATATATTTT
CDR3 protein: CASGFTEISGNTIYF

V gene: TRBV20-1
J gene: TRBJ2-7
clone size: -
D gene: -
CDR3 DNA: TGCAGTGCTAGAGGTGGAAAACCCTACGAGCAGTACTTC
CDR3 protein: CSARGGKPYEQYF

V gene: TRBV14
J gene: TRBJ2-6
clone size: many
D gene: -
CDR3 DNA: TGTGCCAGCAGCCAAGATTGGCAGGGCCACTCTGGGGCCAACGTCCTGACTTTC
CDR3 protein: CASSQDWQGHSGANVLTF